The source of this T cell receptor (beta chain) is a study of graft-versus-host responses after intestinal transplantation. Study-wide background: Transplantation in recipients was multivisceral, liver-intestinal, or isolated intestinal.

Data came from immunoSEQ multiplex PCR; TCRdb stores just in-frame clones and leaves some out. The sample contains 90,000 to 130,000 clones, approximately 92% of which appear only once. This CDR3 has 13 residues. V lost 1 base and J lost 6, with 7 bases in between. The V gene's germline CDR1 is LNHNV and CDR2 YYDKDF (reference sequence). Study observations and caveats: Investigators detected GvH clones in recipient marrow, with some emerging earlier in ileum or blood.

Notes on this clone: Its antigen is unknown.

The sequences come from unstimulated CD4+ T cells sorted from spleen or lymph node cells, collected before transplant. This chain joins TRBV15 and TRBJ1-5; D gene ambiguous. The clonotype was recovered from a human donor who was the organ donor for an intestinal transplant. This CDR3 is CATSRVGSQPQHF. Here the CDR3 DNA reads TGTGCCACCAGCAGAGTCGGGAGTCAGCCCCAGCATTTT.